Described below is a single TCR beta chain sequence and its context. What it binds is unknown. V gave up 5 bases and J gave up 4 bases, with 17 bases separating them. Germline-derived CDR1 and CDR2 are SEHNR and FQNEAQ (reference sequence). The CDR3 totals 15 residues. TCRdb independently ran MiXCR on the reads; one entry per CDR3 protein. The data contain 550,000 to 700,000 distinct CDR3 sequences, about 39% of them singletons. The record originates from a study of T cell repertoires in cytomegalovirus infection. As for the study in general: Selection of CMV epitopes for the study included recently identified HLA-C-restricted and well-studied HLA-B-restricted ones.

Study-wide results and caveats: Carriers of CMV plus the relevant HLA were identified by cumulative public TCR beta family frequency.

Sequenced material: cultured PBMCs, taken from culture after CMV antigen stimulation. This TCR was sampled from a human donor in good health (CMV status not recorded). Some clones in this sample may be carry-over from other donors' samples. The chain carries TRBV7-9 and TRBJ1-2, with TRBD1 as a possible D gene (6 bases). The CDR3 spells CASSQDRTLFYGYTF. The DNA of the CDR3 is TGTGCCAGCAGCCAAGACAGGACCCTCTTCTATGGCTACACCTTC.